This T cell receptor (beta chain) was sequenced in a study of T cell responses to AZD1222 COVID-19 vaccine. After removal of 5 bases from V and 3 bases from J, the junction contained 7 bases not matched to a gene. CDR1 is MNHEY and CDR2 is SVGEGT in the germline V gene. The CDR3 has 14 residues. Doses given second, at about 4 or about 12 weeks, were pooled. The assay was immunoSEQ multiplex PCR, and TCRdb's table has in-frame clones only and misses some. The data show about 81,000 clones, around 85% seen once. Study observations and caveats: Among AZD1222 vaccinees, only 5 to 7 were seropositive at baseline. Clonal diversity was possibly underestimated; the donors were predominantly white British and more often female. Spike-wide coverage was observed for vaccine-associated CD4 TCRs, with dominant responses at 160-218 and 743-854.

Worth noting for this clone: Its antigen is not known.

The specimen was peripheral blood, collected 28 days after the second AZD1222 dose. The TCR was taken from an adult who received the AZD1222 COVID-19 vaccine. The V call is TRBV6-2 or TRBV6-3, the J call TRBJ2-7, with 7 bases matching TRBD1. The CDR3 sequence is CASSGMTGNYEQYF. The DNA for the CDR3 is TGTGCCAGCAGTGGAATGACAGGGAACTACGAGCAGTACTTC.